This T cell receptor (beta chain) emerged from a study of cytomegalovirus exposure and HLA in healthy donors. Study-wide findings and caveats: The listing of 150 or so TCR beta chains classed them as cytomegalovirus-associated.

The V gene end was trimmed by 1 base and the J gene end by 8 bases; junction bases not matched to a gene: 8. The CDR3 runs to 15 residues. CDR1 is SGHNT and CDR2 is YYREEE in the germline V gene (reference sequence). PCR primers comprised 60 Vbeta and 13 Jbeta primers. Data came from immunoSEQ multiplex PCR; TCRdb stores just in-frame clones and leaves some out. Of 70,000 to 95,000 clones listed, about 83% are singletons. This cohort consisted of healthy bone marrow donors. This clone has just a few counts. What it binds is not known. The specimen was PBMCs. The V gene is TRBV5-4, the J gene TRBJ1-4; 7 bases fit TRBD1. The receptor was isolated from a woman aged 18-29 years in good health and CMV-seropositive. The CDR3 DNA sequence: TGTGCCAGCAGCTTGTCACAGGGGATAGGCGAAAAACTGTTTTTT. Protein sequence: CASSLSQGIGEKLFF.